The 14 T cell receptor beta chains below come from one sample, sequenced in a study of Graves' ophthalmopathy and Graves' hyperthyroidism. The authors amplified TCR beta CDR3 regions from RNA transcripts. An initial RT-PCR round employing HTBI primers preceded a second-round multiplex PCR. One entry per CDR3 protein results from TCRdb running MiXCR on the multiplex PCR reads. The table shows approximately 540,000 distinct CDR3 sequences, with roughly 39% occurring only once. The sample comprised peripheral blood or thyroid tissue (not recorded which). The receptors here all came from an adult man with Graves' hyperthyroidism.

Written as DNA, the CDR3 is TGTGCCAGCAGCGGGGGCCCTGTCCCCTACGAGCAGTACTTC. Protein sequence: CASSGGPVPYEQYF. The chain uses TRBV9 and TRBJ2-7; D possibly corresponds to TRBD1 (5 bases). This CDR3 comprises 14 residues. V was shortened by 3 bases and J by 2 bases, with 12 bases between the two germline ends. From germline, CDR1 is SGDLS and CDR2 YYNGEE.

This rearrangement joins TRBV18 to TRBJ1-4; perhaps TRBD1 as D (6 bases). There are 14 residues in the CDR3. CDR1 and CDR2 from the germline V gene are KGHSH and LQKENI. The germline V and J ends were trimmed by 6 bases and 7 bases, with 15 bases remaining between them. For the CDR3, the DNA is TGTGCCAGCTCTCCCCGGGGGGCAGGTGAAAAACTGTTTTTT. As protein: CASSPRGAGEKLFF.

V and J are TRBV24-1 and TRBJ2-5; D remains ambiguous. The CDR3 is made up of 12 amino acids. V lost 4 bases to trimming and J lost 2 bases, with 4 bases between them. Germline V gene lookup returns CDR1 KGHDR and CDR2 SFDVKD. CDR3 protein: CATSETQETQYF. The CDR3 bases are TGTGCCACCAGTGAGACTCAAGAGACCCAGTACTTC.

V gene TRBV7-4 combines with J gene TRBJ2-3; 7 positions agree with TRBD1. The V and J ends lost 5 bases and 2 bases, in that order; junction bases with no gene match: 7. Per germline, CDR1 SGHVT and CDR2 SQSDAQ. This CDR3 comprises 15 residues. CDR3 DNA: TGTGCCAGCAGCCGCCGAGGACAGGTCACAGATACGCAGTATTTT. Residues: CASSRRGQVTDTQYF.

In its sample, this clonotype was seen many times. The V and J genes are TRBV29-1 and TRBJ2-1; TRBD2 agrees at 7 bases. The length of the CDR3 is 13 residues. V trimming: 4 bases; J trimming: 3 bases; junction bases outside the gene matches: 3. Germline V gene lookup returns CDR1 SQVTM and CDR2 ANQGSEA. The CDR3 here is CSVVGGIYNEQFF. The CDR3 DNA reads TGCAGCGTTGTGGGAGGGATCTACAATGAGCAGTTCTTC.

This clonotype was recorded many times. The chain couples TRBV12-3 or TRBV12-4 to TRBJ1-1, with D hard to call. V was shortened by 5 bases and J by 2 bases, with 12 bases between the two germline ends. The CDR3 totals 14 residues. The CDR3 DNA follows: TGTGCCAGCAGTCCCCCCACGGGAAACACTGAAGCTTTCTTT. This gives the protein CASSPPTGNTEAFF.

Turning to this clonotype: The junction differs from germline at one of its ends, possibly a read error. The gene calls are TRBV5-6 and TRBJ2-5; 11 bases are shared with TRBD1. CDR3 size: 14 residues. Germline CDR1 and CDR2: SGHDT and YYEEEE. The CDR3 DNA sequence: TGTGCCAGCAGCTTCGGGACAGGGGGGACAGGGTTGGACTTC. This translates into CASSFGTGGTGLDF.

This clonotype was counted a few times. This chain joins TRBV5-1 and TRBJ1-3; TRBD1 matches 7 bases. There are 15 residues in the CDR3. CDR1 and CDR2 (germline): SGHRS, YFSETQ. After removal of 2 bases from V and 6 bases from J, the junction contained 8 bases not matched to a gene. Written as DNA, the CDR3 is TGCGCCAGCAGCTTCTTCGACAGGGACTCAAACACCATATATTTT. It encodes CASSFFDRDSNTIYF.

V usage is TRBV2 and J usage is TRBJ2-5, with TRBD2 as a possible D gene (6 bases). Trimming took off 7 bases at V and 4 bases at J, with 10 bases between the two ends. Germline CDR1 SNHLY, CDR2 FYNNEI. The CDR3 is made up of 12 amino acids. CDR3 in amino acids: CASTWGGETQYF. The CDR3 coding sequence is TGTGCCAGCACCTGGGGAGGAGAGACCCAGTACTTC.

Many counts were recorded for this clonotype. The V call is TRBV7-2, the J call TRBJ1-1; perhaps TRBD1 as D (5 bases). The CDR3 spans 12 residues. Germline CDR1 is SGHTA and CDR2 is FQGNSA. V lost 5 bases to trimming and J lost 4 bases, with 8 bases between them. The CDR3 bases are TGTGCCAGCAGCCCAGGGTTCACTGAAGCTTTCTTT. Encoded protein: CASSPGFTEAFF.

The rearrangement uses TRBV6-5 and TRBJ2-2; D is undetermined. This CDR3 spans 18 amino acids. The germline CDR1 and CDR2 sequences are MNHEY and SVGAGI. The V end was cut by 0 bases, the J end by 6 bases, with 20 bases between. The CDR3 DNA sequence: TGTGCCAGCAGTTACTCGCGGCCTCAGACCCCCCGTTCCGGGGAGCTGTTTTTT. Its protein product is CASSYSRPQTPRSGELFF.

This clonotype appeared many times. The V gene is TRBV5-8, the J gene TRBJ1-6; a possible D gene is TRBD1 (5 bases). Between the trimmed V and J ends, which lost 2 bases and 5 bases, there was a span of 14 bases. The CDR3 is made up of 16 amino acids. Germline CDR1 is SGHTS and CDR2 is YDEGEE. CDR3 DNA sequence: TGTGCCAGCAGCTTCGTCCGGAGGGGAGATAATTCACCCCTCCACTTT. Encoded protein: CASSFVRRGDNSPLHF.

As regards this clonotype: A read error is possible here, since a much larger clone lies one base away. This chain links TRBV7-9 with TRBJ1-2, with unresolved D. Between the trimmed V and J ends, which lost 4 bases and 4 bases, there was a span of 16 bases. Germline V gene data show CDR1 as SEHNR and CDR2 as FQNEAQ (reference sequence). The CDR3 runs 15 residues. The CDR3 loop reads CASSSLSLHGYGYTF. The CDR3 coding sequence is TGTGCCAGCAGCTCCTTAAGCCTCCACGGCTATGGCTACACCTTC.

Here the CDR3 reads CASSLDSGRRYTF. CDR3 coding DNA: TGTGCCAGCAGCTTAGATAGCGGGAGACGCTACACCTTC. V gene TRBV7-2 combines with J gene TRBJ1-2; no reliable D call. The germline gives CDR1 SGHTA, CDR2 FQGNSA. V was cut by 1 base and J by 9 bases, with 12 bases left in between. The CDR3 covers 13 residues.